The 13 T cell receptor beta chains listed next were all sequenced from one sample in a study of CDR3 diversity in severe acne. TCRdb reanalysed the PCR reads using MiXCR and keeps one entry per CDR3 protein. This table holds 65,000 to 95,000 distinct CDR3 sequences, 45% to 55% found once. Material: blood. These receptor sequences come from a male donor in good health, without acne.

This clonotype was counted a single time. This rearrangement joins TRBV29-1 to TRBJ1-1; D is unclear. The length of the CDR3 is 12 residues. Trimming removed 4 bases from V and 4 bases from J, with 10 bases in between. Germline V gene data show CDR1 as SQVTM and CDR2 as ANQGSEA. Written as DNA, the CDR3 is TGCAGCGTTGCAGCGGAGTGCACTGAAGCTTTCTTT. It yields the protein CSVAAECTEAFF.

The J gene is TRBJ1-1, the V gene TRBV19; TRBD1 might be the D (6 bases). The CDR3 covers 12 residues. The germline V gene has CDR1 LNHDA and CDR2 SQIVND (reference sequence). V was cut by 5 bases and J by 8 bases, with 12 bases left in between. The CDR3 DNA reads TGTGCCAGTAGTCTCAGGGGTGTGGAAGCTTTCTTT. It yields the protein CASSLRGVEAFF.

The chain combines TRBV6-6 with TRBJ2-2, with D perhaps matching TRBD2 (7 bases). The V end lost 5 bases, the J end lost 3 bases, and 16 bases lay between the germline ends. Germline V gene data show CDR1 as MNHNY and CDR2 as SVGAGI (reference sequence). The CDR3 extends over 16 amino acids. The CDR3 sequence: CASSRGSSGDTGELFF. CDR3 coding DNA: TGTGCCAGCAGTAGGGGGTCTAGCGGTGACACCGGGGAGCTGTTTTTT.

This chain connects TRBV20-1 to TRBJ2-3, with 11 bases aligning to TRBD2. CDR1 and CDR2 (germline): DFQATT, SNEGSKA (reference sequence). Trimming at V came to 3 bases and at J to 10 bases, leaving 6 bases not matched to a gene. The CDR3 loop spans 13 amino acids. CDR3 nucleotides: TGCAGTGCTAGGCCGACTAGCGGGGCTGCGCAGTATTTT. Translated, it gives CSARPTSGAAQYF.

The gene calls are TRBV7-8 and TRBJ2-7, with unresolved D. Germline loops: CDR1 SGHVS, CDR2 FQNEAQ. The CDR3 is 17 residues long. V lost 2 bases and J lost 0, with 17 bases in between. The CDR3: CASSLYPVDASSYEQYF. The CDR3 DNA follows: TGTGCCAGCAGCTTATACCCTGTGGACGCGAGCTCCTACGAGCAGTACTTC.

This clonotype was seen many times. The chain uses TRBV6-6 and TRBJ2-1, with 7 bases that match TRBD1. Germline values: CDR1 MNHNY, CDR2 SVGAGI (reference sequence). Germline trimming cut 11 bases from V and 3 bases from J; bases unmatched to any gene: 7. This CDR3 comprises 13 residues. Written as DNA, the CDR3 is TGTGCCGGTCGTGGACAGGACTACAATGAGCAGTTCTTC. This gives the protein CAGRGQDYNEQFF.

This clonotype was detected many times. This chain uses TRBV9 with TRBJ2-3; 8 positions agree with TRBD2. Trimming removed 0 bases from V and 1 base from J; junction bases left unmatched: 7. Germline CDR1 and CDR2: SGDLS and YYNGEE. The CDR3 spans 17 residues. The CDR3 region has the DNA TGTGCCAGCAGCGTAGAGAAGGGACTAGGCGGCACAGATACGCAGTATTTT. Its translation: CASSVEKGLGGTDTQYF.

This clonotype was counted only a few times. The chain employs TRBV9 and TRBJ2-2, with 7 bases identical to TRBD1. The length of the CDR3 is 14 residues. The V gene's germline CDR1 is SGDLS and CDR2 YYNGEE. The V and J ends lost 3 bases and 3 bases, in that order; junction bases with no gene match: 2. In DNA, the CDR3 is TGTGCCAGCAGCGCCGACAGGGACACCGGGGAGCTGTTTTTT. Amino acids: CASSADRDTGELFF.

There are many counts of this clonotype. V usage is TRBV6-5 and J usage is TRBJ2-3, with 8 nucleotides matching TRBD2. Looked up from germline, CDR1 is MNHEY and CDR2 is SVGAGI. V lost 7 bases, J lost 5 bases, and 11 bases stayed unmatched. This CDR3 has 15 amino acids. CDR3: CASTAGGIPRDTQYF. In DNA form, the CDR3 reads TGTGCCAGCACGGCGGGAGGTATCCCTAGAGATACGCAGTATTTT.

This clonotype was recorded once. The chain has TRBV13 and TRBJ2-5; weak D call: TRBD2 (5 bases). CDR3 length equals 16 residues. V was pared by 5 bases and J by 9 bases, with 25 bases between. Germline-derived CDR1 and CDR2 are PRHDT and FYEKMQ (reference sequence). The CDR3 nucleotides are TGTGCCAGCAGCCAGCTTCGGGCTAGCAGACTTGTGGCCCAGTACTTC. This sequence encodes CASSQLRASRLVAQYF. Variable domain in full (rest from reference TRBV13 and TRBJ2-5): AAGVIQSPRHLIKEKRETATLKCYPIPRHDTVYWYQQGPGQDPQFLISFYEKMQSDKGSIPDRFSAQQFSDYHSELNMSSLELGDSALYFCASSQLRASRLVAQYFGPGTRLLVL.

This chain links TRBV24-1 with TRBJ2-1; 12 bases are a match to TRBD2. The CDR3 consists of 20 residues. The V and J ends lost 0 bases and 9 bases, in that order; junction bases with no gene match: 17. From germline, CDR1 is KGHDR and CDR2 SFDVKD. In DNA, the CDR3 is TGTGCCACCAGTGATTTGGGACAGGGAAGACTAGCGGGAGAGGTGGGTGAGCAGTTCTTC. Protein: CATSDLGQGRLAGEVGEQFF.

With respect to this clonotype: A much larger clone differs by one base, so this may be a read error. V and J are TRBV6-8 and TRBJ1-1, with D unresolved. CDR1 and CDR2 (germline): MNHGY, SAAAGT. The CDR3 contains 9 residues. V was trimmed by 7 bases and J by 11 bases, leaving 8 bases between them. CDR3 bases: TGTGCCAGCAATATACAGGCTTTCTTT. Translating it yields CASNIQAFF.

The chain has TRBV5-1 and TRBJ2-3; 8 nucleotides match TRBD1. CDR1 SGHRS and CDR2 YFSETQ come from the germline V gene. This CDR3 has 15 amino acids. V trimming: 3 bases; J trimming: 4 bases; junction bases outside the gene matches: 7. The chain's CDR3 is CASSSQGARADTQYF. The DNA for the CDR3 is TGCGCCAGCAGCTCCCAGGGGGCAAGGGCAGATACGCAGTATTTT.